This T cell receptor (beta chain) was sequenced for a study of CD8 T cells in ankylosing spondylitis (dated by TCRdb to the late 2010s). Regarding the complete study: The study profiled T cell receptor beta repertoires in healthy donors and ankylosing spondylitis patients to find disease-linked TCR variants. The full study cohort comprised around 25 ankylosing spondylitis patients and over 95 healthy donors. Samples of peripheral blood were taken, and for ankylosing spondylitis patients, synovial fluid was collected as well. General study outcomes and caveats: Significant enrichment of the disease-linked clones was reported in matched synovial fluid samples from ankylosing spondylitis patients. The disease-linked clones had a CD8+ phenotype and were found at relatively low frequencies in peripheral blood. Blood from ankylosing spondylitis patients appeared to be characterized by a TCR beta motif composed of several highly homologous amino acid variants. Some TCR beta motif variants had previously been reported in synovial fluid and blood of reactive arthritis patients, which suggested common disease-initiation mechanisms.

In the case of this clonotype: Its antigen specificity is not known. No base-level quality is on record; no much larger clone is a single base apart.

As encoded in the germline V gene, CDR1 is SGHAT while CDR2 is FQNNGV. Counted from cysteine to phenylalanine, this CDR3 has 13 amino acids. Only the CDR3 portion is preserved as DNA: 39 bases, with reading frame beginning at the first base. V gives up 1 base and J gives up 4 bases, and the segment between their germline ends measures 4 bases. The data were produced on an Illumina HiSeq 2500. TCR beta libraries were prepared by quantitative 5'-RACE with molecular barcodes. The authors' pipeline ran thus. Disease-linked TCR variants were identified with a new computational method built on a probabilistic model of VDJ rearrangement. TCRdb cleaned the public reads at Q25 with fastp, built clones with MiXCR and kept in-frame beta chains. Rows with one shared CDR3 protein collapse into an entry with the most common genes and DNA. The V and J calls follow TCRdb's processing rather than the paper's. The sample table holds fewer than 250,000 distinct CDR3 sequences, of which 18% were seen once. Together, the top ten hold under 45% of the sample.

What was sequenced was blood, either unsorted or a sorted T cell fraction (not recorded which). This TCR derives from a male donor with ankylosing spondylitis. The sequence joins TRBV11-2 to TRBJ2-2, with the D gene call left open. The DNA reads as follows: TGTGCCAGCAGCTTAGTGCGCACCGGGGAGCTGTTTTTT. Its product reads: CASSLVRTGELFF.